Below are 13 T cell receptor beta chains sequenced from a single sample in a study of CD4 T cells in relation to SARS-CoV-2 and coronaviruses. TCRdb's table, derived via immunoSEQ multiplex PCR, lists solely in-frame clones and lacks some. The table lists 20,000 to 25,000 clones, approximately 80% of them singletons. These receptors' targets are unknown. The unexposed donors gave CD4+ T cells in about 2011-2018, prior to COVID-19. After less than 11 days of culture, CD4+ T cells were isolated. Sequenced: CD4+ T cells from PBMCs, cultured in vitro. These TCRs come from a human donor in good health.

This chain connects TRBV5-1 to TRBJ2-4; perhaps D is TRBD1 or TRBD2 (6 bases each). The germline CDR1 and CDR2 sequences are SGHRS and YFSETQ. The CDR3 spans 16 residues. V was pared by 0 bases and J by 0 bases, with 10 bases between. The CDR3 sequence: CASSLEQGLAKNIQYF. CDR3 sequence (DNA): TGCGCCAGCAGCTTGGAACAGGGACTAGCCAAAAACATTCAGTACTTC.

The gene calls are TRBV7-9 and TRBJ2-1; no definite D call. Trimming removed 5 bases at V and 6 bases at J, with 17 bases between. Germline V CDR1 and CDR2: SEHNR, FQNEAQ (reference sequence). The CDR3 is 15 amino acids. The CDR3 region has the DNA TGTGCCAGCAGCACTATCCGAGGATCGGGCAATGAGCAGTTCTTC. This codes for CASSTIRGSGNEQFF.

This clone was recorded once. Within the sample, other DNA sequences also encode this same CDR3. The chain recombines TRBV3-1 (or the pseudogene TRBV3-2) with TRBJ1-3, with D unresolved. The CDR3 has 14 residues. Germline CDR1 LGHDT, CDR2 YNNKEL (reference sequence). V lost 1 base to trimming and J lost 1 base, with 5 bases between them. The CDR3 reads CASSQVGSGNTIYF. DNA of the CDR3: TGTGCCAGCAGCCAAGTCGGATCTGGAAACACCATATATTTT.

The chain carries TRBV25-1 and TRBJ2-1; TRBD2 matches at 10 bases. J lost 4 bases, V lost 1 base, and 10 bases had no gene match. The germline V gene has CDR1 MGHDK and CDR2 SYGVNS. The CDR3 sequence is 18 residues long. The CDR3 loop is CASSEFGASSGGYNEQFF. The CDR3 DNA sequence: TGTGCCAGCAGTGAATTTGGCGCGTCTAGCGGGGGTTACAATGAGCAGTTCTTC.

This clone was seen a single time. J is TRBJ2-3 and V is TRBV5-1, with 10 bases fitting TRBD2. This CDR3 contains 16 residues. Germline loops: CDR1 SGHRS, CDR2 YFSETQ. With V trimmed by 2 bases and J by 2 bases, 5 bases remained unmatched. CDR3 bases: TGCGCCAGCAGCTTCTTAGCGGGAGGATCCACAGATACGCAGTATTTT. It specifies CASSFLAGGSTDTQYF.

This sequence joins TRBV19 and TRBJ2-5; 8 bases agree with TRBD2. This CDR3 comprises 14 residues. V lost 6 bases and J lost 5; bases outside the gene matches: 8. Germline-derived CDR1 and CDR2 are LNHDA and SQIVND (reference sequence). The CDR3 DNA is TGTGCCAGTAGGCCCCGCGGGGGGTTGGAGACCCAGTACTTC. This sequence encodes CASRPRGGLETQYF. Looking up the rest from reference TRBV19 and TRBJ2-5 gives the full variable domain: DGGITQSPKYLFRKEGQNVTLSCEQNLNHDAMYWYRQDPGQGLRLIYYSQIVNDFQKGDIAEGYSVSREKKESFPLTVTSAQKNPTAFYLCASRPRGGLETQYFGPGTRLLVL.

A note on this clone: Mismatch with germline at one junction end may stem from a read error. The rearrangement uses TRBV5-6 and TRBJ1-1, with D possibly being TRBD1 (5 bases). The CDR3 has 14 amino acids. Germline CDR1 is SGHDT and CDR2 is YYEEEE. The CDR3 is CASSLASGNSEAFF. The DNA of the CDR3 is TGTGCCAGCAGCTTGGCGTCAGGGAACTCTGAAGCTTTCTTT.

The chain is built from TRBV7-2 and TRBJ2-3; the D gene is possibly TRBD1 (5 bases). CDR3 size: 16 residues. V was cut by 2 bases and J by 2 bases, with 14 bases left in between. Germline V gene sequence: CDR1 SGHTA, CDR2 FQGNSA. The CDR3 nucleotides are TGTGCCAGCAGCTTAAGTGCGGACACCTCCACAGATACGCAGTATTTT. Residues: CASSLSADTSTDTQYF. The variable domain in full, completed from reference TRBV7-2 and TRBJ2-3, reads GAGVSQSPSNKVTEKGKDVELRCDPISGHTALYWYRQSLGQGLEFLIYFQGNSAPDKSGLPSDRFSAERTGGSVSTLTIQRTQQEDSAVYLCASSLSADTSTDTQYFGPGTRLTVL.

This chain connects TRBV11-3 to TRBJ2-2; 8 positions match TRBD2. V shed 4 bases and J 5 bases; nucleotides not matched to a gene: 6. The CDR3 spans 15 residues. Germline CDR1 and CDR2: SGHNT and YENEEA. The CDR3 sequence: CASSSRTSSTGELFF. The CDR3 DNA is TGTGCCAGCAGCTCCAGGACTAGCAGTACCGGGGAGCTGTTTTTT.

This clone was seen a single time. The genes are TRBV7-2 and TRBJ2-5; D may be TRBD1 or TRBD2 (5 bases each). This CDR3 has 14 residues. Germline-derived CDR1 and CDR2 are SGHTA and FQGNSA. The V gene lost 1 base and the J gene lost 7 bases, with 13 bases spanning the gap. This CDR3 reads CASSLGRVGGTQYF. In DNA, the CDR3 is TGTGCCAGCAGCTTAGGTCGCGTTGGGGGGACCCAGTACTTC.

The rearrangement uses TRBV11-2 and TRBJ2-5, with D tentatively TRBD1 or TRBD2 (5 bases each). The V and J ends lost 1 base and 0 bases respectively, with 9 bases between them. The length of the CDR3 is 15 residues. Germline values: CDR1 SGHAT, CDR2 FQNNGV. CDR3 in amino acids: CASSLGDRYQETQYF. The DNA of the CDR3 is TGTGCCAGCAGCTTAGGGGACCGGTACCAAGAGACCCAGTACTTC.

The J gene is TRBJ1-1, the V gene TRBV5-1; 8 bases match TRBD1. CDR3 length equals 13 residues. The ends lost 5 bases at V and 3 bases at J; junction bases unmatched: 3. Germline V CDR1 and CDR2: SGHRS, YFSETQ. CDR3 DNA sequence: TGCGCCAGCAGTTCGGACAGGGACACTGAAGCTTTCTTT. It encodes CASSSDRDTEAFF. The variable domain in full, completed from reference TRBV5-1 and TRBJ1-1, reads KAGVTQTPRYLIKTRGQQVTLSCSPISGHRSVSWYQQTPGQGLQFLFEYFSETQRNKGNFPGRFSGRQFSNSRSEMNVSTLELGDSALYLCASSSDRDTEAFFGQGTRLTVV.

The V and J genes are TRBV6-4 and TRBJ1-2; the D is unclear. Germline V gives CDR1 MRHNA, CDR2 SNTAGT. The CDR3 totals 13 residues. V gave up 0 bases and J gave up 7 bases, with 9 bases separating them. The CDR3 coding sequence is TGTGCCAGCAGTGACTCGAAGATAGGTGGCTACACCTTC. This gives the protein CASSDSKIGGYTF.